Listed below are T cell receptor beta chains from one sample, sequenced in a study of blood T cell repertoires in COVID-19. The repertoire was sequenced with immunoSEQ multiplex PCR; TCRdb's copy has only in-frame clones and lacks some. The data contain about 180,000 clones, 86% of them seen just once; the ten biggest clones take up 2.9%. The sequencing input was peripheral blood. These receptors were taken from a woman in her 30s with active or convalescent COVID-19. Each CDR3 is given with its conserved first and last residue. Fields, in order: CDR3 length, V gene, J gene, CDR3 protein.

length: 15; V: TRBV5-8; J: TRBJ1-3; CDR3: CASSLVRGSGNTIYF
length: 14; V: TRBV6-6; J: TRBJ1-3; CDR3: CASTNSYSGNTIYF
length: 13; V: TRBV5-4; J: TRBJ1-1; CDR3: CASSLRGGTEAFF
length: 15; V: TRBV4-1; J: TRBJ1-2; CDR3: CASSHGQGTNYGYTF
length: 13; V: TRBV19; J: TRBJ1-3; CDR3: CVTSGIRGNTIYF
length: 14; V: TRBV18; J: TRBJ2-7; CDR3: CASSPQGTTYEQYF
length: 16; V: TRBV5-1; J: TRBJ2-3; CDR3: CASSPRVSGRTDTQYF
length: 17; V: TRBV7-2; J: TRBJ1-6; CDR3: CASSLRGQSSYNSPLHF
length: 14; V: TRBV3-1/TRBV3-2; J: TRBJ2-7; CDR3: CASSQQGATYEQYF
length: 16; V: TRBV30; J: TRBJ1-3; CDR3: CAWSAPGFLGGNTIYF
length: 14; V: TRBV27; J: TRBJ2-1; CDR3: CASAYRRGIDEQFF
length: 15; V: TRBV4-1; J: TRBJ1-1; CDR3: CASSQEWGAASEAFF
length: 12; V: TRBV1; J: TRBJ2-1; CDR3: CTSSHPLGEQFF
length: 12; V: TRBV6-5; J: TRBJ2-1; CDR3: CASSFSGDEQFF
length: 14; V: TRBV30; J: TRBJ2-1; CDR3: CAWNSGGFNNEQFF
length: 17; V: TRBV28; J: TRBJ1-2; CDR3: CASSSPGQQAPNYGYTF
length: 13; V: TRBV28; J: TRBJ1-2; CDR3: CASSLGTNYGYTF
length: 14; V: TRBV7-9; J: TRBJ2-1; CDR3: CASSPSGGAWEQFF
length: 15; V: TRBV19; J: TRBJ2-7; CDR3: CASSIGQGLIYEQYF
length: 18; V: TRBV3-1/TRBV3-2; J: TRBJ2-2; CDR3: CASSQLLRQGARAGELFF
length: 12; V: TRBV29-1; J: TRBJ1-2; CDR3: CSVVHSNYGYTF
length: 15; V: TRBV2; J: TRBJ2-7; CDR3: CASTHGGTGDYEQYF
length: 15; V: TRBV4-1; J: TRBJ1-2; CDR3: CASSQEGGFNYGYTF
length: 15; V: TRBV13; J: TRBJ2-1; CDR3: CASSLGSAGGDEQFF
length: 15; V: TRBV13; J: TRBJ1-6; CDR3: CASSLDGSTNSPLHF
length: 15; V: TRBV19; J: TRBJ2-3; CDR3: CASSMGTGVQHTQYF
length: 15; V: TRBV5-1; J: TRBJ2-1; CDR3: CASSLGQGSYNEQFF
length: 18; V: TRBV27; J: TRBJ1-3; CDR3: CASSLRRGYGDSGNTIYF
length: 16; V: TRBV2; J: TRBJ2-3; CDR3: CASSGDTMRGTDTQYF
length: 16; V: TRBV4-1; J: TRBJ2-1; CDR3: CASSQVRLAIYNEQFF
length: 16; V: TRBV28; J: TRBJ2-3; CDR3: CASSLATSGARDTQYF
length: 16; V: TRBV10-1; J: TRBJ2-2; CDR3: CASSEFRFPNTGELFF
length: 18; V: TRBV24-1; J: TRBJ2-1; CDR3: CATSDSGGQEGIGNEQFF
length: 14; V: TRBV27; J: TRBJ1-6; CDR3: CASRSALGQSPLHF
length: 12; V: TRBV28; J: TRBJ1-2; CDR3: CASRGQGYGYTF
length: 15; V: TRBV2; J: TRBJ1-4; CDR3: CASSEYRTRNEKLFF
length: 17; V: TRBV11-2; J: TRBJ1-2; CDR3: CASSLDGQGASNYGYTF
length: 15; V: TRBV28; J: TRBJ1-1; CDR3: CASSLGQGVDTEAFF
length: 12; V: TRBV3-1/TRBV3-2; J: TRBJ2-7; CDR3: CASSPSVYEQYF
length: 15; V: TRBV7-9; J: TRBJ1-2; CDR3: CASSPGTGADYGYTF
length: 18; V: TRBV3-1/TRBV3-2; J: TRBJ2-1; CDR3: CASSQAFDRVRLGIEQFF
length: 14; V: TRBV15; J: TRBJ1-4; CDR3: CATSRGQVGGKLFF
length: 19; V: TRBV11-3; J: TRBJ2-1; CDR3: CASSLGTGGVQSSYNEQFF
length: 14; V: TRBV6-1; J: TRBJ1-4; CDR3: CASSWGRTGEKLFF
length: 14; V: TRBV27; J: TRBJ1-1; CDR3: CASSLQGGYTEAFF